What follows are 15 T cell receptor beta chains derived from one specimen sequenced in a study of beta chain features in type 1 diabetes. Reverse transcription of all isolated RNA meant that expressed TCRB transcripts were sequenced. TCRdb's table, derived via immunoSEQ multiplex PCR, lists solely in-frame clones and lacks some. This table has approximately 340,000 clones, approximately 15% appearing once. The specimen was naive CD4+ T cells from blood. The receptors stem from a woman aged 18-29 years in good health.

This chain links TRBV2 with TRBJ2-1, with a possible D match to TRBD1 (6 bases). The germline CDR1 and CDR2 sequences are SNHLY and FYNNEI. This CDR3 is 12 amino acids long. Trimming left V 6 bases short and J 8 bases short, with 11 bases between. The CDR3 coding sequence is TGTGCCAGCAGCTACAGGGCCGATGAGCAGTTCTTC. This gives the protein CASSYRADEQFF.

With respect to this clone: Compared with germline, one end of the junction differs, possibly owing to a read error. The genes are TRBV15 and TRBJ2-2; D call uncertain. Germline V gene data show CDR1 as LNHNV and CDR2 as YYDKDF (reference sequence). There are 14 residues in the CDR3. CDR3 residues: CATSRDRNIGELFF. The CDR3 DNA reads TGTGCCACCAGCAGAGATCGTAACATCGGGGAGCTGTTTTTT. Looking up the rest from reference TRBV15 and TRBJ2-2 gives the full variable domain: DAMVIQNPRYQVTQFGKPVTLSCSQTLNHNVMYWYQQKSSQAPKLLFHYYDKDFNNEADTPDNFQSRRPNTSFCFLDIRSPGLGDTAMYLCATSRDRNIGELFFGEGSRLTVL.

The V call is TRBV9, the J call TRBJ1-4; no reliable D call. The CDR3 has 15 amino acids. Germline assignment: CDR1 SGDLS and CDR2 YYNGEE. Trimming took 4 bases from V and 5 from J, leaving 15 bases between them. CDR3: CASSPREGTNEKLFF. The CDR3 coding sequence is TGTGCCAGCAGCCCACGGGAGGGAACGAATGAAAAACTGTTTTTT.

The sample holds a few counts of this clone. The CDR3 loop reads CAWSFQGGGWNTEAFF. The CDR3 region has the DNA TGTGCCTGGAGTTTTCAGGGGGGCGGTTGGAACACTGAAGCTTTCTTT. This chain joins TRBV30 and TRBJ1-1; 7 bases line up with TRBD1. CDR3 length: 16 amino acids. CDR1 is GTSNPN, CDR2 SVGIG, per germline (reference sequence). Unmatched junction bases numbered 10, after V lost 2 bases and J lost 1 base.

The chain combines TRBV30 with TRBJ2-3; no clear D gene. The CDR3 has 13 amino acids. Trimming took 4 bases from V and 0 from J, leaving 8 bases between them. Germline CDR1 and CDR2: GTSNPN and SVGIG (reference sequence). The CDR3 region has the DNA TGTGCCTGGACCCTAGGCAGCACAGATACGCAGTATTTT. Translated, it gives CAWTLGSTDTQYF.

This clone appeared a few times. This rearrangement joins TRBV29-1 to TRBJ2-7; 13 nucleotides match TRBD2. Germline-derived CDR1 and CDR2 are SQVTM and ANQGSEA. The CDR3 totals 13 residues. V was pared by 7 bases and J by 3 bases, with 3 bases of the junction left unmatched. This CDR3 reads CSGGTSGNYEQYF. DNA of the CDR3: TGCAGCGGAGGGACTAGCGGGAACTACGAGCAGTACTTC.

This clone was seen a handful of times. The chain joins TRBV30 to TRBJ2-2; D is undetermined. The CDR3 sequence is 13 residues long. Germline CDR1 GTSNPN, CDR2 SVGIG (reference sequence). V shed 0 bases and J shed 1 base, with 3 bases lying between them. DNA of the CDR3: TGTGCCTGGAGTGTCAGGAACACCGGGGAGCTGTTTTTT. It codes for CAWSVRNTGELFF.

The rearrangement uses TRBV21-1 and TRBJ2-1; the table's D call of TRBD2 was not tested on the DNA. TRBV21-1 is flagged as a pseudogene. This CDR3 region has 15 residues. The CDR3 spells CASSTETREDNEQFF. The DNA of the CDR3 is TGTGCCAGCAGCACCGAGACTAGGGAGGACAATGAGCAGTTCTTC.

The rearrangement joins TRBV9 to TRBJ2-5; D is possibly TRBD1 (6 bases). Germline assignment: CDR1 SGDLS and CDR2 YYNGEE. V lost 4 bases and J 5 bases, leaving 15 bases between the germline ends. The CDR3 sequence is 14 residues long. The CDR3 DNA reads TGTGCCAGCAGCCCCCAGGGGACGAGGGAGACCCAGTACTTC. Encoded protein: CASSPQGTRETQYF.

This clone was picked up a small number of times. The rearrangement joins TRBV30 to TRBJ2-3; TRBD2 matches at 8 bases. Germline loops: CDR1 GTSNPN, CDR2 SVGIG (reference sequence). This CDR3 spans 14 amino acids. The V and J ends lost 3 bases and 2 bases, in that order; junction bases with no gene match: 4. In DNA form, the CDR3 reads TGTGCCTGGAGCTACGGGGGGGACACAGATACGCAGTATTTT. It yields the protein CAWSYGGDTDTQYF.

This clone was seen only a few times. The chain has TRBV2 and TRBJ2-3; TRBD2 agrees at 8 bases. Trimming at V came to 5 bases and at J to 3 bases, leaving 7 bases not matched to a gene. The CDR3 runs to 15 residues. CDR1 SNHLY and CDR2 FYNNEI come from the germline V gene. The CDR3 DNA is TGTGCCAGCAGTAAGCGGGAGTCGGGGACAGATACGCAGTATTTT. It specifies CASSKRESGTDTQYF.

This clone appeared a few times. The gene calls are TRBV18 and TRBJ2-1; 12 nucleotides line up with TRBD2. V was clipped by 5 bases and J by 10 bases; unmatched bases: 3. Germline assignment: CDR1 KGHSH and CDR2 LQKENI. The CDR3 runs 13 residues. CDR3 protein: CASSSGLAGEQFF. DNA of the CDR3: TGTGCCAGCTCATCGGGACTAGCGGGCGAGCAGTTCTTC.

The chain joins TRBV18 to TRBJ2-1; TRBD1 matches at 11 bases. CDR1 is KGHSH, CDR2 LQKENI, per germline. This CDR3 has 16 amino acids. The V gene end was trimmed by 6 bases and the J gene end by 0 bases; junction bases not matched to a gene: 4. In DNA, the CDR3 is TGTGCCAGCTCTGCCGGGACAGGGGGCTCCTACAATGAGCAGTTCTTC. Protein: CASSAGTGGSYNEQFF.

The CDR3 sequence: CASSRLAGAYGEQFF. CDR3 nucleotide sequence: TGTGCCAGCAGCCGACTAGCGGGAGCTTATGGTGAGCAGTTCTTC. The chain has TRBV5-4 and TRBJ2-1; the match to TRBD2 covers 12 bases. This CDR3 is 15 amino acids long. Germline lookup yields CDR1 SGHNT and CDR2 YYREEE (reference sequence). After removal of 4 bases from V and 9 bases from J, the junction contained 8 bases not matched to a gene.

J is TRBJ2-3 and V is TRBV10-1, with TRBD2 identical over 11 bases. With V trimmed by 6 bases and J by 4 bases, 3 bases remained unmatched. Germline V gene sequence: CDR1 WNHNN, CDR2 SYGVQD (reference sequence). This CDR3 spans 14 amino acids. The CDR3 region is CASRELAGADTQYF. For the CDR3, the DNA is TGCGCCAGCAGGGAACTAGCGGGAGCAGATACGCAGTATTTT.